This TCR beta chain stems from a study of blood T cell repertoires in COVID-19. Clones were read by immunoSEQ multiplex PCR, and TCRdb kept only the in-frame ones, dropping some. The sample lists a few hundred thousand clones; roughly nine tenths were seen once. The V gene lost 4 bases and the J gene lost 2 bases, with 8 bases spanning the gap. From germline, CDR1 is SGDLS and CDR2 YYNGEE. The CDR3 length is 13 residues. The TCR was taken from a man aged 18 to 29 with active or convalescent COVID-19. Sequenced: peripheral blood. The V and J genes are TRBV9 and TRBJ2-3; D ambiguous. CDR3 sequence: CASSPHNTDTQYF. CDR3 nucleotides: TGTGCCAGCAGCCCCCACAACACAGATACGCAGTATTTT.